The present T cell receptor beta chain was sequenced within a study of tumor-infiltrating lymphocytes in primary liver carcinoma. There are 16 residues in the CDR3. Germline V lookup: CDR1 SGHDT, CDR2 YYEEEE. With regard to this clonotype: At one end the junction does not follow the germline gene, possibly because of a read error.

Bulk tissue was left unsorted, and RNA and DNA were co-extracted from about 20-30 mg of it. These patients lived with chronic HBV infection and had never been treated. Synthesis of TCR beta cDNA was carried out from 500 ng total RNA with a constant-region primer. Three nested multiplex PCR rounds of slightly modified ARM-PCR generated TCR beta libraries. Both of the initial two PCR rounds ran for around 9 cycles and employed TRBV1-TRBV30 forward primers alongside a C-beta reverse primer. TCRdb re-analysed the multiplex PCR reads in MiXCR, keeping a single row per CDR3 protein. Among more than 100,000 distinct CDR3 sequences listed, around two thirds were seen once.

The chain is built from TRBV5-6 and TRBJ1-2, with D perhaps TRBD1 (6 bases). The specimen was tumor-adjacent normal liver tissue. The sequence was collected from a woman in her sixties with primary liver carcinoma and hepatitis B virus infection. CDR3 sequence (DNA): TGTGCCATCAGCCGCGGAGGGACATGGAATTTTGGCGGCTACACCTTC. Its protein product is CAISRGGTWNFGGYTF.